The T cell receptor beta chain under discussion was sequenced for a study of chemoradiotherapy in HPV16-positive cancers. Overall study context: Candidate HPV-specific T-cell clones and common TCR motifs came from functional assays in a couple of HPV16-positive patients.

Trimming removed 4 bases from V and 0 bases from J; junction bases left unmatched: 4. CDR3 length: 14 amino acids. The germline CDR1 and CDR2 sequences are SQVTM and ANQGSEA. Findings and caveats of the study: Only a couple of HPV16-positive patients supplied the functional HPV-specificity definition. HPV-responsive T-cell expansion during chemoradiotherapy was linked to improved recurrence-free survival in HPV16-positive patients. Candidate HPV-specific clones and E7-related TCR motifs grew in tumor during treatment.

Points on this clone: The antigen is not known.

Sequencing was performed with immunoSEQ multiplex PCR; in TCRdb, only in-frame clones are kept and a portion is missing. The repertoire holds 30,000 to 40,000 clones, with approximately 90% as singletons. The sequenced sample was blood, obtained from a patient who underwent chemoradiotherapy. This sequence joins TRBV29-1 and TRBJ1-1; 8 bases agree with TRBD1. The clonotype was recovered from a human donor with HPV-associated anogenital cancer. This CDR3 reads CSVGQGTLNTEAFF. As DNA, the CDR3 is TGCAGCGTTGGACAGGGGACCCTGAACACTGAAGCTTTCTTT.